The T cell receptor beta chain described here comes from a study of neoadjuvant nivolumab and ipilimumab in lung cancer. In the study overall: Patients got nivolumab 3 mg/kg on days 1, 15 and 29; combination added ipilimumab 1 mg/kg day 1.

Generated by immunoSEQ multiplex PCR, the TCRdb table keeps only in-frame clones and is missing some. The sample includes 40,000 to 60,000 clones, about 89% of them seen just once. General study findings and limits: Higher pretherapy blood TCR richness went with higher resected-tumor richness. TCR receptors were sequenced in few samples. From pretherapy to surgery, tumor richness and clonality rose with dual therapy.

This CDR3 is built from 11 residues. V was trimmed by 4 bases and J by 6 bases, leaving 7 bases between them. Germline values: CDR1 SQVTM, CDR2 ANQGSEA. With respect to this clone: The antigen is unknown.

The chain recombines TRBV29-1 with TRBJ2-1; D is uncertain. The specimen comprised blood, sampled before neoadjuvant nivolumab, alone or with ipilimumab. This sequence was found in an adult with non-small cell lung cancer. Some clones in this sample may be carry-over from other donors' samples. DNA for the CDR3: TGCAGCGTTGTGGTGATCAATGAGCAGTTCTTC. Its protein product is CSVVVINEQFF.